The clone carrying this T cell receptor beta chain was observed a handful of times. Its antigen remains unidentified. The second PCR ran about 6 to 11 cycles with a sample-barcoded 5' primer and J-beta primers. TCRdb called the 5' RACE reads again in MiXCR, with one record for every CDR3 protein. The data show some 750,000 distinct CDR3 sequences, with about a fifth seen just once and under 25% held by the top ten. This entry is derived from a study of blood T cells in healthy people across ages. Study conclusions and caveats: Roughly linear declines in TCR beta diversity per million T cells occurred with age.

Trimming pared 1 base from V and 4 bases from J, leaving 13 bases between. This CDR3 region has 15 residues. Germline loops: CDR1 LNHDA, CDR2 SQIVND (reference sequence). What was sequenced was blood. This TCR was recovered from a man in his sixties or seventies in good health. The chain combines TRBV19 with TRBJ2-5; a weak D match, TRBD2 (6 bases). CDR3 sequence reads: CASSIGASEAETQYF. The DNA for the CDR3 is TGTGCCAGTAGTATAGGCGCTAGCGAGGCAGAGACCCAGTACTTC.